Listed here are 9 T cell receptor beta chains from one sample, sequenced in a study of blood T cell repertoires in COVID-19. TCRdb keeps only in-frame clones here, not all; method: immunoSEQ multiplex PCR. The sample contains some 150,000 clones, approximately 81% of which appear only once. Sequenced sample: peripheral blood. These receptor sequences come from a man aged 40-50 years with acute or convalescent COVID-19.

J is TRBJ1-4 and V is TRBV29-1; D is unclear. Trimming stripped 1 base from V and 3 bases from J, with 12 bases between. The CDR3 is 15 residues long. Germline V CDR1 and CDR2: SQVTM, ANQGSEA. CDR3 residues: CSVEGSAGSNEKLFF. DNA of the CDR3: TGCAGCGTTGAAGGGAGCGCCGGGTCTAATGAAAAACTGTTTTTT.

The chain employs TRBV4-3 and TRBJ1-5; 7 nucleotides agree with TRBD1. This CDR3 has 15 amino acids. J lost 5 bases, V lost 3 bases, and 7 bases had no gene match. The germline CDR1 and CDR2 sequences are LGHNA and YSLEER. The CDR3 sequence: CASSQGDRVDQPQHF. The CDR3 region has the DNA TGCGCCAGCAGCCAGGGTGACAGGGTAGATCAGCCCCAGCATTTT.

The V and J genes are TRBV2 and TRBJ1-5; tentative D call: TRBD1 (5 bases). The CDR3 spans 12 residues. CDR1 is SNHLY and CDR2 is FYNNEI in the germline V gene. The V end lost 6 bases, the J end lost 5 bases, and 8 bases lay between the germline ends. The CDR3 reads CASRGLDQPQHF. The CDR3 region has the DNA TGTGCCAGCAGGGGGCTGGATCAGCCCCAGCATTTT.

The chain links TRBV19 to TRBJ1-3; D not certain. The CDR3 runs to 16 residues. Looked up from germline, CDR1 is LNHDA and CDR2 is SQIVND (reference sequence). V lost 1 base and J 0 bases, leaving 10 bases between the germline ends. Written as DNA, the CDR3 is TGTGCCAGTAGTATAGGTTCAGGATTCTCTGGAAACACCATATATTTT. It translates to CASSIGSGFSGNTIYF.

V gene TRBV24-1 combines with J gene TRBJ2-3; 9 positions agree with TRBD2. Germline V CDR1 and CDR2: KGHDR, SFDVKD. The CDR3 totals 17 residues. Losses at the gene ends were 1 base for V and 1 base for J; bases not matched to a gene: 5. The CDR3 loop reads CATSDLAAGGRTDTQYF. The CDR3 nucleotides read TGTGCCACCAGTGATTTAGCAGCGGGGGGACGCACAGATACGCAGTATTTT.

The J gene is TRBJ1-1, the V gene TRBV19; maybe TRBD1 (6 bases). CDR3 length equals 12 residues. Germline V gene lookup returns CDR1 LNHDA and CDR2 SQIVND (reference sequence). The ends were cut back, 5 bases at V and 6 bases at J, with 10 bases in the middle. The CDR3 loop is CASSDRLSEAFF. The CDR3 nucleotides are TGTGCCAGTAGTGACAGGTTGTCTGAAGCTTTCTTT.

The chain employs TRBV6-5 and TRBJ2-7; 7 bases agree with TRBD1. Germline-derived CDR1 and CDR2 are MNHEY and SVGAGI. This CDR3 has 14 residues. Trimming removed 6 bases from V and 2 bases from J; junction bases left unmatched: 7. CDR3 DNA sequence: TGTGCCAGCAGACCACAGGGGATTACCTACGAGCAGTACTTC. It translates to CASRPQGITYEQYF.

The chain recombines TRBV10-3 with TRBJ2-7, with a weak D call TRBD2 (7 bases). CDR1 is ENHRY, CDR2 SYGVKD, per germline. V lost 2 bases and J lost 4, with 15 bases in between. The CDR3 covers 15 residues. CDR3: CAISERGGLRYEQYF. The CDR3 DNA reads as TGTGCCATCAGTGAGAGGGGGGGCCTTCGATACGAGCAGTACTTC.

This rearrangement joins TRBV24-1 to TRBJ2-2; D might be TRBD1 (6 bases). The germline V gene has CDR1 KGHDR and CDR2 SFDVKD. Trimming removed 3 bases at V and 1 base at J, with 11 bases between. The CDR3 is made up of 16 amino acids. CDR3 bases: TGTGCCACCAGTGATGCAACCAGGGGGAACACCGGGGAGCTGTTTTTT. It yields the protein CATSDATRGNTGELFF.